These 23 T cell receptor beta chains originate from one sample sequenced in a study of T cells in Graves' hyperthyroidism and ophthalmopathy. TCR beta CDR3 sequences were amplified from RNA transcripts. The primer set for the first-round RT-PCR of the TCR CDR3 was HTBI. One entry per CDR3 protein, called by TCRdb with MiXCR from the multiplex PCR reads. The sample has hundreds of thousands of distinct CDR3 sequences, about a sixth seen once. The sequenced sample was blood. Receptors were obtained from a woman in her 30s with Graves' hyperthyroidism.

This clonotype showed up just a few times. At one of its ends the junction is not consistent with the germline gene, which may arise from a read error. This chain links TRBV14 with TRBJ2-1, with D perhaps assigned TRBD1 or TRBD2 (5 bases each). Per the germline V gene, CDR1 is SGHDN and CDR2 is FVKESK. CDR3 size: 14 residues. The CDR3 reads CASSFTGTGNEQLF. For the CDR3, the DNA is TGTGCCAGCAGCTTTACCGGGACGGGGAATGAGCAGCTCTTC.

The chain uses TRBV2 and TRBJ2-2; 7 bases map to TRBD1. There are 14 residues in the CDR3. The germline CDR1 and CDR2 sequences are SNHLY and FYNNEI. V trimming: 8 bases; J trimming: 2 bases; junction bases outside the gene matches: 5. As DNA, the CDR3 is TGTGCCAGCGGGACAGCTCCTAACACCGGGGAGCTGTTTTTT. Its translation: CASGTAPNTGELFF.

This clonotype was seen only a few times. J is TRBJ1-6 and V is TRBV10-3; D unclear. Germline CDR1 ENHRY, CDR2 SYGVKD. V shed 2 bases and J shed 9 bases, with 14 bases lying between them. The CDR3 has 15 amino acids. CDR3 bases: TGTGCCATCAGTGAGAGGGCCCTGGGCATTTCACCCCTCCACTTT. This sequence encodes CAISERALGISPLHF.

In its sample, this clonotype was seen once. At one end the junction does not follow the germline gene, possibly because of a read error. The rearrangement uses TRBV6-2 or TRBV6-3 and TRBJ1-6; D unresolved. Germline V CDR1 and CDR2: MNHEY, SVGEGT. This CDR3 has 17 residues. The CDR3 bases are TGTGCCAGCAGTCCCCTCTGGGGAAATACCTACAATTCACCCCTCCACTTT. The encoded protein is CASSPLWGNTYNSPLHF.

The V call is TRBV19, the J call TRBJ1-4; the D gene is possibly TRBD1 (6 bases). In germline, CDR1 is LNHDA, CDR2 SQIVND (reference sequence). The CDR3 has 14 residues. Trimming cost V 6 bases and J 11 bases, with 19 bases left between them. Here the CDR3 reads CASRPGHEEGKLFF. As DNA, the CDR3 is TGTGCCAGTAGACCGGGACATGAGGAAGGGAAACTGTTTTTT.

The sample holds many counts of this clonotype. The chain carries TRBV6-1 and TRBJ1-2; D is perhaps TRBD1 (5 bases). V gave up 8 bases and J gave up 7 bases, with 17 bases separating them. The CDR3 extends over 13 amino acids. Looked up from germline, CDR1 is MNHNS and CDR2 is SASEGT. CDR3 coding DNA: TGTGCCAGCCAGCCAGGGTCTAGTATTGGCTACACCTTC. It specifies CASQPGSSIGYTF.

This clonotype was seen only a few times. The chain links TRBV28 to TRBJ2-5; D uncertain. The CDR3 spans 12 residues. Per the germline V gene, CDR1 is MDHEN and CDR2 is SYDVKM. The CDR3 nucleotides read TGTGCACATTCTGGGATAGGGGAGACCCAGTACTTC. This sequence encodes CAHSGIGETQYF.

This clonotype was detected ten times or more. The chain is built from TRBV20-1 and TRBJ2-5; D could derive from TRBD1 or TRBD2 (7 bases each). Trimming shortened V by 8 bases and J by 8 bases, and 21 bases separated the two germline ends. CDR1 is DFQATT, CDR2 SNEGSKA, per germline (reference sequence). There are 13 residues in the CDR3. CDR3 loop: CSNRGLRGGTQYF. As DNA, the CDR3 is TGCAGTAACAGGGGACTAAGGGGGGGAACCCAGTACTTC.

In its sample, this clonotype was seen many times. The CDR3 bases are TGTGCCAGCAGTTTTGGGGGGTCACCCCTCCACTTT. Translating it yields CASSFGGSPLHF. J is TRBJ1-6 and V is TRBV12-3 or TRBV12-4, with TRBD1 as a possible D gene (5 bases). The CDR3 is 12 amino acids. V lost 3 bases and J lost 10, with 7 bases in between.

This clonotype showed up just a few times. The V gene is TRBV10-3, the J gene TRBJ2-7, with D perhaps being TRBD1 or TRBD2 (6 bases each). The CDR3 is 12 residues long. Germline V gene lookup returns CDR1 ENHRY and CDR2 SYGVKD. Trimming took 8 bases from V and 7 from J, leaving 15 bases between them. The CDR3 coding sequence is TGTGCCATCGGGGGGCTCGGGGGAGAGCAGTACTTC. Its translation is CAIGGLGGEQYF.

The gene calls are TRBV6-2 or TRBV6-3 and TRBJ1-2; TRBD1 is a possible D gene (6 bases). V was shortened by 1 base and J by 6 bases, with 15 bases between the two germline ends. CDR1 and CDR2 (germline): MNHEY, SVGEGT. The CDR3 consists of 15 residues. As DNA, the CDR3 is TGTGCCAGCAGTTACTTCAGGGGAGGGGTGGATGGCTACACCTTC. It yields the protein CASSYFRGGVDGYTF.

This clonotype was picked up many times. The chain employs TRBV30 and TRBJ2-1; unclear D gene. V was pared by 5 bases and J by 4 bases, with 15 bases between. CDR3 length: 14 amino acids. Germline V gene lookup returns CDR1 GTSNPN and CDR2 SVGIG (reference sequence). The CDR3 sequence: CAWARELGYNEQFF. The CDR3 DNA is TGTGCCTGGGCCCGTGAGCTAGGGTACAATGAGCAGTTCTTC.

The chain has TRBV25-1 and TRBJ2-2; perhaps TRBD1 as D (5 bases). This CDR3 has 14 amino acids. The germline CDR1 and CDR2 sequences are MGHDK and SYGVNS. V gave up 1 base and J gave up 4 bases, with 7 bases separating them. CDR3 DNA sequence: TGTGCCAGCAGTGAATCGGACATCACCGGGGAGCTGTTTTTT. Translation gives CASSESDITGELFF.

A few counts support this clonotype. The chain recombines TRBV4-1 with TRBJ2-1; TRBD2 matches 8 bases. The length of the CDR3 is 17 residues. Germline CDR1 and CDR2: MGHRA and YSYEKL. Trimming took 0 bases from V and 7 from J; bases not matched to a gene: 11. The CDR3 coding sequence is TGCGCCAGCAGCCAAGAGAGGTCGGCGGGAGGATGGAATGAGCAGTTCTTC. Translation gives CASSQERSAGGWNEQFF.

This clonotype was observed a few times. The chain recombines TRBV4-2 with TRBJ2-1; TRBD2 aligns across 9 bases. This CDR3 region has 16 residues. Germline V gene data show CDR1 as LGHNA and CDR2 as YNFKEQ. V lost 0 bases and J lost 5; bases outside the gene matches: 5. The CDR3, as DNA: TGTGCCAGCAGCCAAGAAACGGGACTAGCTCACAATGAGCAGTTCTTC. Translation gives CASSQETGLAHNEQFF.

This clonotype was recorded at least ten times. The CDR3 loop is CAISESAGRTTDTQYF. CDR3 DNA sequence: TGTGCCATCAGTGAGTCGGCAGGGAGGACCACAGATACGCAGTATTTT. The chain combines TRBV10-3 with TRBJ2-3; D possibly corresponds to TRBD2 (6 bases). The V gene's germline CDR1 is ENHRY and CDR2 SYGVKD. The CDR3 consists of 16 residues. The V and J ends lost 0 bases and 2 bases respectively, with 12 bases between them.

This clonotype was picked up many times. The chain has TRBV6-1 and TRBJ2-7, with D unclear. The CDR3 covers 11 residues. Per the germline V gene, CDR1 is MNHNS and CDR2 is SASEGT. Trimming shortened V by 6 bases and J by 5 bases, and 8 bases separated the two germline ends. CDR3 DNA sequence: TGTGCCAGCAGCAGGCACGACGAGCAGTACTTC. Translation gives CASSRHDEQYF.

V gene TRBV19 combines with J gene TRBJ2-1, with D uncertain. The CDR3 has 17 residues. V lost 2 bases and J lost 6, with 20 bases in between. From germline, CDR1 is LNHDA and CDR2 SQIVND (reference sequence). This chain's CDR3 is CASSISSALSLPNEQFF. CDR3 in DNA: TGTGCCAGTAGTATATCGAGCGCCCTTTCCCTCCCCAATGAGCAGTTCTTC.

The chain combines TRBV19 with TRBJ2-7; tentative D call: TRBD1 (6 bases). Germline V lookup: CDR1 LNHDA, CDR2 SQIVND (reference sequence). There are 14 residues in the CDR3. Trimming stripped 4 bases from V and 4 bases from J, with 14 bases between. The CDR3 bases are TGTGCCAGTAGTAGTGGGGGCGCTTTGTACGAGCAGTACTTC. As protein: CASSSGGALYEQYF.

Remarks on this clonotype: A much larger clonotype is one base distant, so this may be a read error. Written as DNA, the CDR3 is TGTGCCAGCAGTTTACTAGCGGGAGAGGCAGATACGCAGTATTTT. Its protein product is CASSLLAGEADTQYF. The chain is built from TRBV12-3 or TRBV12-4 and TRBJ2-3; 10 bases are shared with TRBD2. Trimming took 2 bases from V and 4 from J; bases not matched to a gene: 3. CDR3 length: 15 amino acids.

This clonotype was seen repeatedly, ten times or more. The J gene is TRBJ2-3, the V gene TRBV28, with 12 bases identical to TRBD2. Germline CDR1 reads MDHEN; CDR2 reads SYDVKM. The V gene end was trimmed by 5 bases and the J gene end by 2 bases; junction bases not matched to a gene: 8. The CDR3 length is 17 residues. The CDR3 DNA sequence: TGTGCCAGCAGTCAACGACTAGCGGGAGTTAACACAGATACGCAGTATTTT. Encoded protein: CASSQRLAGVNTDTQYF.

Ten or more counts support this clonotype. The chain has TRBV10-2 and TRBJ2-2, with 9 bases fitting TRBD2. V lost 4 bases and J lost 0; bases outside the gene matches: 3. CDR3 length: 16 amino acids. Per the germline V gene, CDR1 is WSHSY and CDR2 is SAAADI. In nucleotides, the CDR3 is TGCGCCAGCAGTGTTGGCGGGAGGGCGAACACCGGGGAGCTGTTTTTT. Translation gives CASSVGGRANTGELFF.

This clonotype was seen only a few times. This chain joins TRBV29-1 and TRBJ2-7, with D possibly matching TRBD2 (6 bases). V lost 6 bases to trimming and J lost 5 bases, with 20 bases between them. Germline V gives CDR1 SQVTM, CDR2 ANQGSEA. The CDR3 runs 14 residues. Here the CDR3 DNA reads TGCAGCGTCATGACTCCGACTAGTATGGACGAGCAGTACTTC. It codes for CSVMTPTSMDEQYF.